The clone carrying this T cell receptor beta chain was recorded once. Germline lookup yields CDR1 SGHRS and CDR2 YFSETQ. V was clipped by 3 bases and J by 4 bases; unmatched bases: 11. This CDR3 comprises 17 residues. This record belongs to a study of blood T cells in healthy people across ages. A second about 6 to 12 cycle PCR used barcoded and J-beta primers. TCRdb re-called the 5' RACE reads with MiXCR, one entry per CDR3 protein. Altogether around 990,000 distinct CDR3 sequences are present, under 40% being singletons, with the ten largest covering around 13%. This rearrangement joins TRBV5-1 to TRBJ1-4; 8 positions match TRBD1. The clonotype was recovered from a man younger than 35 in good health. The sequenced sample consisted of blood. CDR3 sequence reads: CASSSAPTGDRNEKLFF. The DNA for the CDR3 is TGCGCCAGCAGCTCGGCCCCGACAGGGGACCGTAATGAAAAACTGTTTTTT.